Listed here are 22 T cell receptor beta chains from one sample, sequenced in a study of blood T cells in healthy people across ages. Using a J-beta primer mix together with a sample-barcoded 5' primer, a second PCR was run for roughly 7 to 12 cycles. TCRdb passed the 5' RACE reads through MiXCR, listing each CDR3 protein once. The repertoire holds around 970,000 distinct CDR3 sequences, with roughly 51% as singletons. Sequenced sample: blood. Source of these receptors: a woman aged 60-75 years in good health.

The rearrangement joins TRBV6-2 or TRBV6-3 to TRBJ1-1; 11 bases are shared with TRBD1. The CDR3 runs to 16 residues. Trimming at V came to 7 bases and at J to 8 bases, leaving 15 bases not matched to a gene. In germline, CDR1 is MNHEY, CDR2 SVGEGT. In nucleotides, the CDR3 is TGTGCCAGCACCTTTCCCGGGACAGGGGGAACAGGCGAAGCTTTCTTT. Its protein product is CASTFPGTGGTGEAFF.

This chain links TRBV5-1 with TRBJ2-3; 7 bases map to TRBD2. This CDR3 contains 17 residues. Trimming removed 4 bases from V and 2 bases from J; junction bases left unmatched: 13. Looked up from germline, CDR1 is SGHRS and CDR2 is YFSETQ. Written as DNA, the CDR3 is TGCGCCAGCAGCCAGGTTTTGCTAGCGGTAATCACAGATACGCAGTATTTT. Translated, it gives CASSQVLLAVITDTQYF.

This clonotype has a handful of counts. This chain links TRBV12-3 or TRBV12-4 with TRBJ2-1, with D unresolved. CDR3 size: 12 residues. Trimming cost V 6 bases and J 12 bases, with 15 bases left between them. In nucleotides, the CDR3 is TGTGCCAGCAGCTTTGACCCGGTGGGGCAGTTCTTC. Protein product: CASSFDPVGQFF.

Only a few counts were recorded for this clonotype. The chain has TRBV4-2 and TRBJ2-2, with D possibly TRBD2 on 5 matching bases. Trimming took 2 bases from V and 2 from J, leaving 12 bases between them. Germline V gene lookup returns CDR1 LGHNA and CDR2 YNFKEQ. This CDR3 comprises 16 residues. The CDR3 is CASSQSTTTNTGELFF. DNA for the CDR3: TGTGCCAGCAGCCAATCCACGACTACTAACACCGGGGAGCTGTTTTTT.

The rearrangement joins TRBV12-3 or TRBV12-4 to TRBJ2-5; tentatively, D is TRBD1 (6 bases). Trimming took off 6 bases at V and 2 bases at J, with 13 bases between the two ends. The CDR3 covers 14 residues. CDR3 in amino acids: CASSLGTRQETQYF. The DNA for the CDR3 is TGTGCCAGCAGCCTGGGGACAAGGCAAGAGACCCAGTACTTC.

The chain recombines TRBV7-9 with TRBJ2-3; D is perhaps TRBD2 (7 bases). Deletions cut 4 bases from V and 1 base from J, with 15 bases between. CDR3 length equals 16 residues. Germline V gene lookup returns CDR1 SEHNR and CDR2 FQNEAQ (reference sequence). For the CDR3, the DNA is TGTGCCAGCAGCTCCCAGGGGAGGGTAGGCACAGATACGCAGTATTTT. It yields the protein CASSSQGRVGTDTQYF. The full variable domain, with the rest looked up from reference TRBV7-9 and TRBJ2-3, is DTGVSQNPRHKITKRGQNVTFRCDPISEHNRLYWYRQTLGQGPEFLTYFQNEAQLEKSRLLSDRFSAERPKGSFSTLEIQRTEQGDSAMYLCASSSQGRVGTDTQYFGPGTRLTVL.

The J gene is TRBJ2-5, the V gene TRBV7-2; 7 positions agree with TRBD1. The junction had 11 bases not matched to a gene; V was cut back by 5 bases and J by 5 bases. Germline V gene data show CDR1 as SGHTA and CDR2 as FQGNSA. The CDR3 sequence is 15 residues long. CDR3 DNA: TGTGCCAGCAGCCCGACAGGGAGCGGTCGGGAGACCCAGTACTTC. Translated, it gives CASSPTGSGRETQYF.

Note on this clonotype: The germline gene is not matched at one end of the junction; a read error may be the cause. The chain joins TRBV5-1 to TRBJ1-6, with TRBD1 identical over 10 bases. CDR3 size: 16 residues. Germline-derived CDR1 and CDR2 are SGHRS and YFSETQ. In DNA form, the CDR3 reads TGCGCCAGCAGCCTTACCGGGACAGGGGCCCCTTCACCCCCCCACTTT. It specifies CASSLTGTGAPSPPHF.

The V call is TRBV12-3 or TRBV12-4, the J call TRBJ1-4, with D possibly matching TRBD1 (5 bases). CDR3 size: 14 residues. V was pared by 3 bases and J by 7 bases, with 12 bases between. The CDR3 nucleotides read TGTGCCAGCAGTTTTGGGGGGTCGGGTGAAAAACTGTTTTTT. It is translated as CASSFGGSGEKLFF.

Here the CDR3 reads CASSREAGAKNEQYF. The CDR3 DNA follows: TGTGCCAGCAGTCGTGAGGCGGGAGCAAAAAATGAGCAGTACTTC. V is TRBV4-2 and J is TRBJ2-1; 7 positions agree with TRBD2. The DNA end favors TRBJ2-7, so the J call may be wrong. The CDR3 loop spans 15 amino acids. The germline V gene encodes CDR1 LGHNA and CDR2 YNFKEQ.

The J gene is TRBJ1-1, the V gene TRBV5-1; no reliable D call. V was cut by 0 bases and J by 1 base, with 16 bases left in between. The CDR3 consists of 17 residues. Germline V gene sequence: CDR1 SGHRS, CDR2 YFSETQ. The CDR3 is CASSLVWRAQENTEAFF. The CDR3 nucleotides read TGCGCCAGCAGCTTGGTATGGAGGGCTCAAGAGAACACTGAAGCTTTCTTT.

V is TRBV20-1 and J is TRBJ2-1, with 11 bases identical to TRBD2. Trimming took 5 bases from V and 7 from J; bases not matched to a gene: 7. The germline V gene encodes CDR1 DFQATT and CDR2 SNEGSKA (reference sequence). The CDR3 totals 14 residues. In DNA, the CDR3 is TGCAGTGCTTGGCTAGCGGGAGGTACGAATGAGCAGTTCTTC. Protein product: CSAWLAGGTNEQFF.

The rearrangement uses TRBV4-1 and TRBJ2-5; D not resolved. Trimming took off 3 bases at V and 3 bases at J, with 14 bases between the two ends. Germline values: CDR1 MGHRA, CDR2 YSYEKL. This CDR3 region has 15 residues. The CDR3 coding sequence is TGCGCCAGCAGCCAGATGCTCGGGCCAAAAGAGACCCAGTACTTC. Protein product: CASSQMLGPKETQYF.

The DNA of the CDR3 is TGTGCCAGCAGTGCCGGACAGGGGGCCAAGGGCTGGGCAGATACGCAGTATTTT. Amino acids: CASSAGQGAKGWADTQYF. This chain joins TRBV28 and TRBJ2-3; TRBD1 matches at 11 bases. Germline V gives CDR1 MDHEN, CDR2 SYDVKM. CDR3 length equals 18 residues. The J segment lost 4 bases and the V segment lost 5 bases, leaving 14 bases of the junction unmatched.

The chain couples TRBV6-6 to TRBJ2-3; 9 bases agree with TRBD2. Looked up from germline, CDR1 is MNHNY and CDR2 is SVGAGI (reference sequence). V trimming: 2 bases; J trimming: 4 bases; junction bases outside the gene matches: 4. The CDR3 extends over 15 amino acids. The DNA of the CDR3 is TGTGCCAGCAGTTACGGCGGGAGGGCCCCAGATACGCAGTATTTT. Protein product: CASSYGGRAPDTQYF.

The chain has TRBV20-1 and TRBJ2-7; D is ambiguous. TRBJ2-5 matches the DNA end more closely, so the J call is doubtful. The CDR3 covers 14 residues. Germline CDR1 and CDR2: DFQATT and SNEGSKA (reference sequence). The CDR3 bases are TGCAGTGCTAGGGGCGGTTTTGGGGTCGGGACCCAGTACTTC. This encodes CSARGGFGVGTQYF.

V usage is TRBV29-1 and J usage is TRBJ2-3, with 9 bases that match TRBD1. The ends lost 6 bases at V and 10 bases at J; junction bases unmatched: 8. Germline assignment: CDR1 SQVTM and CDR2 ANQGSEA. The CDR3 extends over 12 amino acids. The CDR3 DNA reads as TGCAGCGTCGCAGGAGGGACAGGGTCGCAGTATTTT. Translation gives CSVAGGTGSQYF.

Turning to this clonotype: One base away lies a much larger clone, so this may be a sequencing read error. The chain recombines TRBV12-3 or TRBV12-4 with TRBJ1-4; 9 bases fit TRBD1. The CDR3 is made up of 14 amino acids. The CDR3 spells CASSSGQGNEKPFF. The DNA for the CDR3 is TGTGCCAGCAGTTCGGGACAGGGTAATGAAAAACCGTTTTTT.

The gene calls are TRBV6-1 and TRBJ2-1; TRBD2 matches 12 bases. V lost 1 base, J lost 8 bases, and 3 bases stayed unmatched. The CDR3 is made up of 15 amino acids. Germline V CDR1 and CDR2: MNHNS, SASEGT. CDR3 bases: TGTGCCAGCAGTGAAGGACTAGCGGGAGAGTATGAGCAGTTCTTC. This codes for CASSEGLAGEYEQFF.

There are a few counts of this clonotype. The genes are TRBV10-1 and TRBJ2-7, with TRBD1 identical over 7 bases. This CDR3 contains 12 residues. V lost 6 bases, J lost 7 bases, and 6 bases stayed unmatched. Per germline, CDR1 WNHNN and CDR2 SYGVQD (reference sequence). This CDR3 is CASRGPGGEQYF. CDR3 sequence (DNA): TGCGCCAGCAGAGGACCAGGGGGTGAGCAGTACTTC.

The rearrangement joins TRBV11-3 to TRBJ1-1; the D gene is possibly TRBD1 (5 bases). CDR1 is SGHNT, CDR2 YENEEA, per germline. This CDR3 spans 14 amino acids. V dropped 5 bases and J dropped 1 base, with 11 bases sitting between them. CDR3 residues: CASSLDSGNTEAFF. DNA of the CDR3: TGTGCCAGCAGCCTTGACAGTGGGAACACTGAAGCTTTCTTT.

This clonotype was counted only a few times. The rearrangement joins TRBV7-2 to TRBJ2-3; D unresolved. This CDR3 spans 14 amino acids. In germline, CDR1 is SGHTA, CDR2 FQGNSA. V lost 3 bases and J 1 base, leaving 8 bases between the germline ends. The CDR3 DNA follows: TGTGCCAGCAGCTTTGTGGCTCGCACAGATACGCAGTATTTT. Amino acids: CASSFVARTDTQYF.